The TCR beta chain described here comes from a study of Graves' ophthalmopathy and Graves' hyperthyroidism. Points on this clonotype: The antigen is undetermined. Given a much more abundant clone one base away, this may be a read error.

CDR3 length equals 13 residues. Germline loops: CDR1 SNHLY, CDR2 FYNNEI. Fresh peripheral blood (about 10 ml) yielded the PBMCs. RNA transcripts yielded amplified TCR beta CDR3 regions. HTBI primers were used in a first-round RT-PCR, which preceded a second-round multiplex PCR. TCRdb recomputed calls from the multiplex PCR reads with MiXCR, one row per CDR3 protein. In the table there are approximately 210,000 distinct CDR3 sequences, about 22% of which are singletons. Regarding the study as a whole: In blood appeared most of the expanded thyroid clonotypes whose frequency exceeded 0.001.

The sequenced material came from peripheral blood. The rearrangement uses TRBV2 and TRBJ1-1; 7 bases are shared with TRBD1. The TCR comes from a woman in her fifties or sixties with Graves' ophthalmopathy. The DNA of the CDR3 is TGTGCCAGCAGCACAGGGGTGAGCACTAAAGCTTTCTTT. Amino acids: CASSTGVSTKAFF.